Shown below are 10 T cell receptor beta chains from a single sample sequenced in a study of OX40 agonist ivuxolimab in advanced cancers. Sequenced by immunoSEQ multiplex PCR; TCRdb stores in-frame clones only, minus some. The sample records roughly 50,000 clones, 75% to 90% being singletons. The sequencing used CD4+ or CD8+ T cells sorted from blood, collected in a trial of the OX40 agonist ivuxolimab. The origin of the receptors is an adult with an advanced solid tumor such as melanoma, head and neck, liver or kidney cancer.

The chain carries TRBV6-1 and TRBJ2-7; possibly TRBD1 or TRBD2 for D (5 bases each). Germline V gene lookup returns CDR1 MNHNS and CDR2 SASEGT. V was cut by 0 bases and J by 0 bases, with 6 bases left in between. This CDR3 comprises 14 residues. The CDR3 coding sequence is TGTGCCAGCAGTGAAGCGGGACCCTCCTACGAGCAGTACTTC. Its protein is CASSEAGPSYEQYF.

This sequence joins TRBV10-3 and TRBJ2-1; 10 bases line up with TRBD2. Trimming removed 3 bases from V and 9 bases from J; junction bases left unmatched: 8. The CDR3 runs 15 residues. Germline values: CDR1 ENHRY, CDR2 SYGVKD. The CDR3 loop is CAISDTGLAFGEQFF. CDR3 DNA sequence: TGTGCCATCAGTGATACGGGACTAGCGTTCGGTGAGCAGTTCTTC.

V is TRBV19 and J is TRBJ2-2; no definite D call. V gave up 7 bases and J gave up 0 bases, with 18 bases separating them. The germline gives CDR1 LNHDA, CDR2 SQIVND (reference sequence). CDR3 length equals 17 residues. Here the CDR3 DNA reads TGTGCCAGTAAAACAACTTACCCTTCCCCGAACACCGGGGAGCTGTTTTTT. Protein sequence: CASKTTYPSPNTGELFF.

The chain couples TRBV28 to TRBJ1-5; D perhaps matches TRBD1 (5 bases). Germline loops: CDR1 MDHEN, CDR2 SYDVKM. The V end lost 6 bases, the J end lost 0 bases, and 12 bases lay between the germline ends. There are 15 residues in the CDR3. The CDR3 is CASSLRGLSNQPQHF. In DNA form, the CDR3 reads TGTGCCAGCAGCTTACGGGGCCTTAGCAATCAGCCCCAGCATTTT.

CDR3 sequence: CASSTGVNQPQHF. The CDR3 nucleotides read TGTGCCAGCTCGACAGGGGTTAATCAGCCCCAGCATTTT. V usage is TRBV18 and J usage is TRBJ1-5; 8 bases agree with TRBD1. CDR1 KGHSH and CDR2 LQKENI come from the germline V gene. The junction had 2 bases not matched to a gene; V was cut back by 6 bases and J by 4 bases. The CDR3 runs to 13 residues.

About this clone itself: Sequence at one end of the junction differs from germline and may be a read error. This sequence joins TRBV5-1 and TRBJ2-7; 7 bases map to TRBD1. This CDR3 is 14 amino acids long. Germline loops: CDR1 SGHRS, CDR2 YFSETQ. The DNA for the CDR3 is TGCGCCAGCGGCCCCGGGACAGCATCCTGCGAGCAGTACTTC. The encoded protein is CASGPGTASCEQYF.

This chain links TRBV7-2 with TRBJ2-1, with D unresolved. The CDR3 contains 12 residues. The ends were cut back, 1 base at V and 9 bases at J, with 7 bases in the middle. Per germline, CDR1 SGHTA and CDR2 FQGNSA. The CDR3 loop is CASSLDLGEQFF. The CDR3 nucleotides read TGTGCCAGCAGCTTAGACCTTGGTGAGCAGTTCTTC.

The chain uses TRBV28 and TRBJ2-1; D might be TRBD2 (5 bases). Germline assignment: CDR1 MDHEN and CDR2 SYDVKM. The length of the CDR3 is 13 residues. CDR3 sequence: CGAGESSYNEQFF. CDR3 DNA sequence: TGTGGGGCGGGCGAGAGCTCCTACAATGAGCAGTTCTTC.

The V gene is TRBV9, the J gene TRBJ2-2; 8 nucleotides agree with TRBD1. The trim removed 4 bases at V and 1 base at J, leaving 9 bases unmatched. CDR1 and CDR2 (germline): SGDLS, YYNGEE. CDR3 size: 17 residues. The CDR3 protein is CASSHPIGQGNTGELFF. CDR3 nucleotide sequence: TGTGCCAGCAGCCACCCCATCGGACAGGGGAACACCGGGGAGCTGTTTTTT.

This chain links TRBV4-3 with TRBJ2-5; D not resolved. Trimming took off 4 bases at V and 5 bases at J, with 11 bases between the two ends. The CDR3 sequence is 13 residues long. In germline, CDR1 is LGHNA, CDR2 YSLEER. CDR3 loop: CASSRVEWETQYF. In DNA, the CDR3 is TGCGCCAGCAGCCGAGTCGAGTGGGAGACCCAGTACTTC.